Reported below is one T cell receptor beta chain. TCRdb itself ran the RACE reads through MiXCR, one entry per CDR3 protein. The data contain 50,000 to 70,000 distinct CDR3 sequences, over 10% of them singletons. This sample was included in a study of human T cells and chemical hapten exposure. Study background: The study patch tested 0.01% DPC on the upper back and read results at 6 days. It was small differences in pooled library volume that mainly caused per-sample TCR yields to vary.

Documented time point: patch test 3, about 24 weeks after DPC sensitization. Specified treatment: therapeutic diphenylcyclopropenone sensitization with weekly scalp DPC. Each patch test followed a blood draw. Trimming stripped 12 bases from V and 10 bases from J, with 18 bases between. This CDR3 is built from 13 residues. Germline assignment: CDR1 KGHDR and CDR2 SFDVKD. The receptor was derived from a young man with alopecia areata. Some clones in this sample may be carry-over from other donors' samples. The V and J genes are TRBV24-1 and TRBJ1-6; TRBD1 might be the D (5 bases). The input for sequencing was whole blood, taken in connection with sensitization to the hapten diphenylcyclopropenone (DPC). CDR3 nucleotides: TGTGCCTTGCAAGACTACAGGTACTCACCCCTCCACTTT. Translated: CALQDYRYSPLHF.